This T cell receptor beta chain was sequenced for a study of cytomegalovirus exposure and HLA in healthy donors. The germline V gene has CDR1 SGHRS and CDR2 YFSETQ. CDR3 length equals 15 residues. Trimming cost V 2 bases and J 2 bases, with 13 bases left between them. The PCR contained 60 Vbeta and 13 Jbeta primers. TCRdb's table, derived via immunoSEQ multiplex PCR, lists solely in-frame clones and lacks some. Its listing shows around 100,000 clones. Sequenced: PBMCs. The J gene is TRBJ2-5, the V gene TRBV5-1, with D possibly being TRBD2 (6 bases). The sequence was obtained from a man aged 35 to 55 in good health and CMV-seropositive. In nucleotides, the CDR3 is TGCGCCAGCAGCTTCATTCCCGGGACTCAAGAGACCCAGTACTTC. It codes for CASSFIPGTQETQYF.